Listed below are T cell receptor beta chains from one sample, sequenced in a study of CD8 T cells in ankylosing spondylitis. TCRdb recomputed calls from the 5' RACE reads with MiXCR, one row per CDR3 protein. The sample has hundreds of thousands of distinct CDR3 sequences, roughly 27% seen once. Sequencing used blood, either unsorted or a sorted T cell fraction (not recorded which). The source is a male donor with ankylosing spondylitis. The CDR3 runs from the conserved cysteine through the conserved F or W. Each record gives: clone size, J gene, V gene, D gene, CDR3 DNA, CDR3 protein. A D gene is named only where the DNA matches it firmly. Rows give clone size only sometimes, using once, few, many, or a class for an expanded clone.

>.|TRBJ2-4|TRBV20-1|TRBD2
TGCAGTGCTCCAGGTGGGCTAGCGGTAGCCAAAAACATTCAGTACTTC
CSAPGGLAVAKNIQYF
>few|TRBJ2-1|TRBV5-1|.
TGCGCCAGCAGCTTGGCCCGGGACTCCAAGTACGATGAGCAGTTCTTC
CASSLARDSKYDEQFF
>few|TRBJ2-5|TRBV12-3/TRBV12-4|TRBD1
TGTGCCAGCAGGCCGACAGGGGCTCAAGAGACCCAGTACTTC
CASRPTGAQETQYF
>.|TRBJ2-3|TRBV4-1|.
TGCGCCAGCAGCCAAGGACGACTTGGAAGCACAGATACGCAGTATTTT
CASSQGRLGSTDTQYF
>few|TRBJ1-5|TRBV7-2|.
TGTGCCAGCAGCTTCGCCACAAATAGCAATCAGCCCCAGCATTTT
CASSFATNSNQPQHF
>few|TRBJ2-7|TRBV7-2|.
TGTGCCAGCAGCTTAGTCTCAGGGGACGAGCAGTACTTC
CASSLVSGDEQYF
>few|TRBJ1-4|TRBV27|.
TGTGCCAGCAGTTTAAGCAGGGAAAATGAAAAACTGTTTTTT
CASSLSRENEKLFF
>few|TRBJ1-4|TRBV18|TRBD1
TGTGCCAGCTCACCAGGACAGGGGATTGAAAAACTGTTTTTT
CASSPGQGIEKLFF
>.|TRBJ2-3|TRBV9|.
TGTGCCAGCAGCGTAGAACGAGAACAGCCCACAGATACGCAGTATTTT
CASSVEREQPTDTQYF
>.|TRBJ1-5|TRBV6-1|.
TGTGCCAGCAGTAAAGGGGGCAATCAGCCCCAGCATTTT
CASSKGGNQPQHF
>.|TRBJ1-3|TRBV7-9|.
TGTGCCAGCAGTACACGGGGGGCTTCAAACACCATATATTTT
CASSTRGASNTIYF
>once|TRBJ2-1|TRBV20-1|.
TGCAGTGCTAGGGGCCCCTGGAGTAATGAGCAGTTCTTC
CSARGPWSNEQFF
>few|TRBJ1-6|TRBV20-1|.
TGCAGTGCGTTCCGGGACGGAAATTCACCCCTCCACTTT
CSAFRDGNSPLHF
>.|TRBJ2-3|TRBV20-1|.
TGCAGTGCTAGTTTGTCGGGATTCACAGATACGCAGTATTTT
CSASLSGFTDTQYF